This record concerns one TCR beta chain sequence. Its antigen is not yet known. Base qualities are missing; no much larger clone stands one base away. CDR1 and CDR2 (SNHLY, FYNNEI) derive from the germline V gene. After removal of 1 base from V and 11 bases from J, the junction retains 7 bases not matched to a gene. The CDR3, cysteine through phenylalanine, is 15 amino acids long. Here the CDR3 DNA is all that survives: 45 bases in frame from base 1. This specimen belongs to a study of blood T cell repertoires in COVID-19 (TCRdb year 2020). Looking at the study overall: The collaborator samples originated in the United States, Italy and Spain and spanned the acute and convalescent phases of COVID-19. The material from the prospective study consisted of cDNA or gDNA derived from T cells, B-cell-depleted T cells, or PBMCs. The dataset comprised deeply sampled blood TCRbeta repertoires from subjects exposed to, actively infected with, or recovered from COVID-19. The repertoires were released in a freely available public database intended as a resource for research on the immune response to SARS-CoV-2. Samples came from the ongoing ImmuneRACE study (first 160 participants) plus 1,254 subjects from 6 global collaborators. The sample metadata nearly always contained a de-identified subject ID, COVID-19 status, age in years and sex. Where available, HLA class I and class II types were taken from metadata supplied by the sample provider and were not determined by assay-based typing.

Collaborating institutions collected whole blood in K2EDTA tubes following their own protocols. For TCRbeta analysis, collaborator samples were shipped as frozen whole blood, as isolated PBMCs, or as DNA extracted from either sample type. TCRbeta CDR3 regions were amplified from genomic DNA using the immunoSEQ Assay, a bias-controlled multiplex PCR. Regarding the original processing steps: The number of nucleated cells in each sample was estimated from the amplification of reference gene primers within the assay. To quantify the absolute abundance of each unique TCRbeta CDR3 rearrangement, sequence reads were collapsed and filtered. For each sample, productive Simpson clonality was calculated by taking the square root of Simpson's diversity index across productive rearrangements. Held by TCRdb, this immuneACCESS table contains in-frame sequences only and omits some clones. Under half of the omission traces to an unresolved V gene where checked; the cause of the rest is unknown. V, J and clone size reflect that table, while D and trimming were determined from the DNA. In this sample the table shows over 80,000 clones, approximately 75% of which occur a single time. Of the sample, around 4.4% is held by the ten largest clones.

General findings and caveats noted by the study authors: Clinical and demographic metadata were provided uncurated, with the amount varying by source and participant.

The receptor comes from a woman aged 45-60 years with acute or convalescent COVID-19. Sequenced material: peripheral blood. This receptor chain uses TRBV2 and TRBJ1-6; TRBD1 lines up with 8 middle nucleotides. The nucleotides read TGTGCCAGCAGTGAAGTTGAGACAGGGGATGCACCCCTCCACTTT. Its protein product is CASSEVETGDAPLHF.